A selection of T cell receptor beta chains follows, all from one sample in a study of Ad26.COV2.S vaccination and SARS-CoV-2 variants. Clones were read by immunoSEQ multiplex PCR, and TCRdb kept only the in-frame ones, dropping some. The sample consists of around 450,000 clones, 80% to 90% of them appearing once. The material was peripheral blood, obtained in a trial of Ad26.COV2.S vaccine versus placebo. The receptors come from a person aged 18-65 years who received the Ad26.COV2.S COVID-19 vaccine or a placebo. CDR3s include the opening cysteine and the closing phenylalanine or tryptophan. The D gene is left open where the match is weak. Clone size is given for some rows only: seen once, a few or many times, or a class if the clone is expanded.

D: NA; V: TRBV5-1; size: few; J: TRBJ2-2; DNA: TGCGCCAGCAGCTTGGGTAGCCTGGCCGGGGAGCTGTTTTTT; CDR3: CASSLGSLAGELFF
D: NA; V: TRBV27; size: NA; J: TRBJ1-1; DNA: TGTGCCAGCAAGGGGTGGAACACTGAAGCTTTCTTT; CDR3: CASKGWNTEAFF
D: TRBD1; V: TRBV6-4; size: NA; J: TRBJ2-5; DNA: TGTGCCAGCAGTGGGCCCATGGGGACAGGCCATTGGGAGACCCAGTACTTC; CDR3: CASSGPMGTGHWETQYF
D: NA; V: TRBV2; size: NA; J: TRBJ2-7; DNA: TGTGCCAGCAGTGTGTCACCGGGCCTCTCCTACGAGCAGTACTTC; CDR3: CASSVSPGLSYEQYF
D: TRBD1; V: TRBV6-5; size: NA; J: TRBJ2-7; DNA: TGTGCCAGCAGTCCGGGACAGCGATACGAGCAGTACTTC; CDR3: CASSPGQRYEQYF
D: TRBD1; V: TRBV7-3; size: once; J: TRBJ2-7; DNA: TGTGCCAGCGGACAGGGGCTGGGGGAGCAGTACTTC; CDR3: CASGQGLGEQYF
D: NA; V: TRBV6-5; size: NA; J: TRBJ1-5; DNA: TGTGCCAGCAGTCCCTCGAGTTACAATCAGCCCCAGCATTTT; CDR3: CASSPSSYNQPQHF
D: NA; V: TRBV5-1; size: NA; J: TRBJ2-1; DNA: TGCGCCAGCAGCTTGGATCACAGGGCAGGTGAGCAGTTCTTC; CDR3: CASSLDHRAGEQFF
D: TRBD1; V: TRBV6-2/TRBV6-3; size: NA; J: TRBJ1-2; DNA: TGTGCCAGCAGTTACGGACAGGGGCCCTTGCGATCCTATGGCTACACCTTC; CDR3: CASSYGQGPLRSYGYTF
D: NA; V: TRBV5-5; size: NA; J: TRBJ2-1; DNA: TGTGCCAGCAGTCGTCAGTCCAATGAGCAGTTCTTC; CDR3: CASSRQSNEQFF
D: NA; V: TRBV25-1; size: NA; J: TRBJ1-2; DNA: TGTGCCAGCAGTACCCGGGCAGTCTATGGCTACACCTTC; CDR3: CASSTRAVYGYTF
D: TRBD2; V: TRBV2; size: NA; J: TRBJ2-7; DNA: TGTGCCGTAGGGAGGGTTCCCTACGAGCAGTACTTC; CDR3: CAVGRVPYEQYF
D: NA; V: TRBV7-2; size: NA; J: TRBJ2-1; DNA: TGTGCCAGCAGCTTAGGGCTTGATGAGCAGTTCTTC; CDR3: CASSLGLDEQFF
D: NA; V: TRBV24-1; size: few; J: TRBJ1-6; DNA: TGTGCCACCGGCCGGGATCTAGACTGGTTT; CDR3: CATGRDLDWF
D: NA; V: TRBV7-9; size: NA; J: TRBJ1-1; DNA: TGTGCCACCTCCCTCGGGCCCTCGACCACTGAAGCTTTCTTT; CDR3: CATSLGPSTTEAFF
D: NA; V: TRBV3-1/TRBV3-2; size: once; J: TRBJ2-7; DNA: TGTGCCAGCAGCCAAGACTGGCCCGGGGGCGGCCACCTCGACGAGCAGTACTTC; CDR3: CASSQDWPGGGHLDEQYF
D: NA; V: TRBV6-2/TRBV6-3; size: once; J: TRBJ1-5; DNA: TGTGCCAGCAACCCGGATATCGACAATCAGCCCCAGCATTTT; CDR3: CASNPDIDNQPQHF
D: TRBD1; V: TRBV7-9; size: few; J: TRBJ1-1; DNA: TGTGCCAGCAGCTCCGGGACAGGGTACACTGAAGCTTTCTTT; CDR3: CASSSGTGYTEAFF
D: TRBD2; V: TRBV24-1; size: NA; J: TRBJ2-5; DNA: TGTGCCACCAGCGAGGGACTAGAGGAGACCCAGTACTTC; CDR3: CATSEGLEETQYF
D: NA; V: TRBV4-3; size: NA; J: TRBJ1-2; DNA: TGCGCCAGCAGCCAAGATGTGGAACGGGGATCGCGGGAGGGCTACACCTTC; CDR3: CASSQDVERGSREGYTF
D: NA; V: TRBV7-2; size: NA; J: TRBJ1-5; DNA: TGTGCCAGCAGCTTTAGGACGGTCAATCAGCCCCAGCATTTT; CDR3: CASSFRTVNQPQHF
D: NA; V: TRBV30; size: once; J: TRBJ1-5; DNA: TGTGCCTGGAACCTGGGGGACCCTGGTCTGAAGCCCCAGCATTTT; CDR3: CAWNLGDPGLKPQHF
D: NA; V: TRBV5-1; size: once; J: TRBJ2-7; DNA: TGCGCCAGCACATCGGTAGCAGGGTCCTACGAGCAGTACTTC; CDR3: CASTSVAGSYEQYF
D: NA; V: TRBV5-3; size: NA; J: TRBJ1-3; DNA: TGTGCCAGAAGCTCGGACATAACTGGAAACACCATATATTTT; CDR3: CARSSDITGNTIYF
D: NA; V: TRBV4-1; size: few; J: TRBJ1-2; DNA: TGCGCCAGCAGCCAAAACTGGGGGGCGGGGTTGGGCTACACCTTC; CDR3: CASSQNWGAGLGYTF
D: TRBD2; V: TRBV7-6; size: NA; J: TRBJ2-1; DNA: TGTGCCAGCAGCTTAAACAGCGGGAGTCAGTTCTTC; CDR3: CASSLNSGSQFF
D: TRBD1; V: TRBV9; size: NA; J: TRBJ1-2; DNA: TGTGCCAGCAGCGAAAGACAGGGGGTCTTCTATGGCTACACCTTC; CDR3: CASSERQGVFYGYTF
D: NA; V: TRBV15; size: NA; J: TRBJ1-2; DNA: TGTGCCACCAGCAGAGATCGGGGCAGGGGAGATGGCTACACCTTC; CDR3: CATSRDRGRGDGYTF
D: NA; V: TRBV9; size: NA; J: TRBJ2-5; DNA: TGTGCCAGCAGCGTAAACCCCGCGGGTGGGACCCAGTACTTC; CDR3: CASSVNPAGGTQYF
D: NA; V: TRBV5-8; size: NA; J: TRBJ2-7; DNA: TGTGCCAGCAGCGCACCGGGACTGTTCTACGAGCAGTACTTC; CDR3: CASSAPGLFYEQYF
D: NA; V: TRBV18; size: NA; J: TRBJ1-3; DNA: TGTGCCAGCTCACCAAACCCACCCAGGACAGGAAACACCATATATTTT; CDR3: CASSPNPPRTGNTIYF
D: NA; V: TRBV5-4; size: NA; J: TRBJ1-1; DNA: TGTGCCAGCAGCTTGATGCGGAACACTGAAGCTTTCTTT; CDR3: CASSLMRNTEAFF
D: NA; V: TRBV1; size: NA; J: TRBJ2-7; DNA: TGCACCAGCAGCCAAGGGGTTACTAGCGGGGACTTCTCCTACGAGCAGTACTTC; CDR3: CTSSQGVTSGDFSYEQYF
D: NA; V: TRBV19; size: NA; J: TRBJ2-4; DNA: TGTGCCAGTAGTATAATTGGCGGCGAGTTACTTCAGTACTTC; CDR3: CASSIIGGELLQYF
D: NA; V: TRBV4-1; size: NA; J: TRBJ1-1; DNA: TGCGCCAGCAGCCAAGCCCAAACAGCGAACACTGAAGCTTTCTTT; CDR3: CASSQAQTANTEAFF
D: TRBD1; V: TRBV5-8; size: NA; J: TRBJ2-7; DNA: TGTGCCAGCAGCTTAAACAGGGGCCACGAGCAGTACTTC; CDR3: CASSLNRGHEQYF
D: NA; V: TRBV9; size: NA; J: TRBJ2-1; DNA: TGTGCCAGCAGCGGGGGGGCCTTATGGCAAATATCCTACAATGAGCAGTTCTTC; CDR3: CASSGGALWQISYNEQFF
D: NA; V: TRBV3-1/TRBV3-2; size: NA; J: TRBJ1-2; DNA: TGTGCCAGCAGCCCGACCGGTTATGGCTACACCTTC; CDR3: CASSPTGYGYTF
D: NA; V: TRBV13; size: NA; J: TRBJ2-4; DNA: TGTGCCAGCAGCCCCCTGCGGGGCCGGGCGTACTTC; CDR3: CASSPLRGRAYF
D: NA; V: TRBV7-9; size: NA; J: TRBJ2-1; DNA: TGTGCCAGCATCCGCCCAGAAGCCTACAATGAGCAGTTCTTC; CDR3: CASIRPEAYNEQFF
D: NA; V: TRBV4-1; size: NA; J: TRBJ2-5; DNA: TGCGCCAGCAGCCACCAGCGTTCGTGGGGAGAGACCCAGTACTTC; CDR3: CASSHQRSWGETQYF
D: NA; V: TRBV29-1; size: NA; J: TRBJ2-7; DNA: TGCAGCGTTGAAGCCGAATGGAACTACGAGCAGTACTTC; CDR3: CSVEAEWNYEQYF